This passage covers 6 T cell receptor beta chains from one sample sequenced in a study of blood T cell repertoires in COVID-19. Repertoires were generated with immunoSEQ multiplex PCR, while TCRdb's copy carries only in-frame clones and drops some. The sample consists of over 120,000 clones, around 85% of them appearing once. The sample comprised peripheral blood. These receptors all come from an elderly woman with acute or convalescent COVID-19.

This chain connects TRBV12-5 to TRBJ1-2; D uncertain. CDR3 length: 13 amino acids. The ends were cut back, 6 bases at V and 8 bases at J, with 16 bases in the middle. Germline CDR1 reads LGHNT; CDR2 reads FRNRAP. CDR3 residues: CASGFLPAGGYTF. CDR3 in DNA: TGTGCTAGTGGATTCCTCCCCGCTGGCGGCTACACCTTC. Supplemented by reference TRBV12-5 and TRBJ1-2, the full variable domain reads DARVTQTPRHKVTEMGQEVTMRCQPILGHNTVFWYRQTMMQGLELLAYFRNRAPLDDSGMPKDRFSAEMPDATLATLKIQPSEPRDSAVYFCASGFLPAGGYTFGSGTRLTVV.

This chain connects TRBV10-2 to TRBJ2-3, with D maybe TRBD2 (5 bases). This CDR3 spans 13 amino acids. The V gene's germline CDR1 is WSHSY and CDR2 SAAADI. With 0 bases removed from V and 6 bases from J, the gap between germline ends came to 7 bases. This CDR3 is CASSESSGDTQYF. In DNA form, the CDR3 reads TGCGCCAGCAGTGAGTCATCGGGGGATACGCAGTATTTT.

This chain uses TRBV27 with TRBJ1-5, with TRBD1 as a possible D gene (5 bases). Trimming stripped 9 bases from V and 5 bases from J, with 8 bases between. CDR1 MNHEY and CDR2 SMNVEV come from the germline V gene (reference sequence). The CDR3 consists of 11 residues. The CDR3 coding sequence is TGTGCCAGTGGGACTTATCAGCCCCAGCATTTT. Its protein is CASGTYQPQHF.

This sequence joins TRBV3-1 (or the pseudogene TRBV3-2) and TRBJ1-1, with a weak D call TRBD1 (6 bases). Germline V CDR1 and CDR2: LGHDT, YNNKEL (reference sequence). V was clipped by 1 base and J by 1 base, with 10 bases between them. There are 15 residues in the CDR3. The CDR3 reads CASSQGNRENTEAFF. The CDR3 coding sequence is TGTGCCAGCAGCCAAGGAAACAGGGAGAACACTGAAGCTTTCTTT.

The gene calls are TRBV19 and TRBJ2-1; weak D call: TRBD1 (6 bases). V gave up 5 bases and J gave up 9 bases, with 17 bases separating them. Looked up from germline, CDR1 is LNHDA and CDR2 is SQIVND (reference sequence). The length of the CDR3 is 14 residues. The CDR3 spells CASSPRDTTVEQFF. The DNA for the CDR3 is TGTGCCAGTAGTCCAAGGGACACTACGGTTGAGCAGTTCTTC.

This clone was counted between two and nine times. The chain is built from TRBV4-2 and TRBJ1-2; a possible D gene is TRBD1 (6 bases). The length of the CDR3 is 14 residues. Trimming left V 0 bases short and J 4 bases short, with 9 bases between. CDR1 and CDR2 (germline): LGHNA, YNFKEQ. This CDR3 is CASSQDQGSYGYTF. CDR3 in DNA: TGTGCCAGCAGCCAAGATCAGGGGTCCTATGGCTACACCTTC.